Listed here is a single T cell receptor beta chain. What it binds is unknown. The sample belongs to a study of T cell responses to AZD1222 COVID-19 vaccine. Overall study results and limits: Two AZD1222 doses significantly raised spike-specific TCR breadth and depth over controls. Among those given AZD1222, only five or six were seropositive at baseline. The donor cohort was predominantly white British with a female majority, and clonal diversity may have been underestimated.

TCRdb's table, derived via immunoSEQ multiplex PCR, lists solely in-frame clones and lacks some. This sample carries about 150,000 clones, roughly 91% of them seen once, and the ten largest clones take approximately 1.5%. The CDR3 spans 14 residues. Per the germline V gene, CDR1 is SEHNR and CDR2 is FQNEAQ (reference sequence). Trimming shortened V by 4 bases and J by 4 bases, and 11 bases separated the two germline ends. The specimen comprised peripheral blood, sampled on day 0 of AZD1222 vaccination. The sequence came from an adult in good health. This rearrangement joins TRBV7-9 to TRBJ2-1; either TRBD1 or TRBD2 may fit D (5 bases each). CDR3 sequence reads: CASSSPGRYNEQFF. The CDR3 DNA follows: TGTGCCAGCAGCTCACCGGGACGGTACAATGAGCAGTTCTTC.